This T cell receptor (beta chain) appears in the sequencing data of a study of blood T cell repertoires in COVID-19. Some clones are missing from TCRdb's copy, which holds only in-frame ones; the method was immunoSEQ multiplex PCR. The sample lists about 300,000 clones; 90% were seen once. From germline, CDR1 is SGHDT and CDR2 YYEEEE. The CDR3 totals 13 residues. Trimming cost V 0 bases and J 6 bases, with 9 bases left between them. This clone was seen more than once but under ten times. The chain has TRBV5-6 and TRBJ1-2, with D maybe TRBD1 (5 bases). The sample comprised PBMCs or T cells enriched from blood (not recorded which). This TCR came from a woman in her twenties or thirties who had recovered from COVID-19. In DNA form, the CDR3 reads TGTGCCAGCAGCTTGGCGCAGGGCGATGGCTACACCTTC. Translation: CASSLAQGDGYTF.